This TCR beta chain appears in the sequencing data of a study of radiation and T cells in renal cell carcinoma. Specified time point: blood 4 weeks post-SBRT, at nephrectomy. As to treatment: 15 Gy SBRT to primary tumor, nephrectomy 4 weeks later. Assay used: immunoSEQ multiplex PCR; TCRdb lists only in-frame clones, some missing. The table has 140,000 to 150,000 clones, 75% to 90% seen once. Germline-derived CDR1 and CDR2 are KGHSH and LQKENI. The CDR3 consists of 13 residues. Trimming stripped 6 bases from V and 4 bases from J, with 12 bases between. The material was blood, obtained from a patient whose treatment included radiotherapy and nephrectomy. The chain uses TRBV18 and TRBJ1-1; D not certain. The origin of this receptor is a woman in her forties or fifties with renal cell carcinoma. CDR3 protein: CASSPRLGTEAFF. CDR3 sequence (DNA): TGTGCCAGCTCCCCTCGGCTTGGCACTGAAGCTTTCTTT.